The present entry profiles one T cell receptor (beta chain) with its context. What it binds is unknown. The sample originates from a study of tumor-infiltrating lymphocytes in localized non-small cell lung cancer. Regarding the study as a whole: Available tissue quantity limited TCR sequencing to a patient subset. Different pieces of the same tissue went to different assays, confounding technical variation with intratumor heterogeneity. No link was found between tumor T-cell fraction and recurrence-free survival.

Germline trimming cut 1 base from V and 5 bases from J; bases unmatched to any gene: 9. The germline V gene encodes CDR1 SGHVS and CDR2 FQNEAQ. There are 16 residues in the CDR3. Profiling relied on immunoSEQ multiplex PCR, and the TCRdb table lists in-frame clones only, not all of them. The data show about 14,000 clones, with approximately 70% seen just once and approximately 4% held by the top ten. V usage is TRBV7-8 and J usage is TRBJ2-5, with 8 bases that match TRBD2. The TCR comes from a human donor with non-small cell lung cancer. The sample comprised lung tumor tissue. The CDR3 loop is CASSLGGSGSMETQYF. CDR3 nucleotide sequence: TGTGCCAGCAGCTTAGGGGGGAGCGGGAGTATGGAGACCCAGTACTTC.